This entry features one T cell receptor (beta chain) sequence. Its specificity is unknown. The germline gives CDR1 SNHLY, CDR2 FYNNEI. V gave up 3 bases and J gave up 0 bases, with 6 bases separating them. The CDR3 is 14 residues long. These data come from a study of cytomegalovirus exposure and HLA in healthy donors. Notes on the study in general: Associated with cytomegalovirus, according to the listing, were around 170 TCR beta chains. The classifier was said to identify cytomegalovirus status with high specificity and sensitivity. Generally TCR sequences proved uncommon, though certain public TCRs appeared in numerous donors.

TCRdb's copy holds only in-frame clones and misses some; the assay was immunoSEQ multiplex PCR. The table lists more than 110,000 clones, about 94% of them singletons, with 1.5% to 2% in the top ten. This TCR came from a man in his late teens or twenties in good health and CMV-seropositive. This chain connects TRBV2 to TRBJ2-4, with TRBD2 as a possible D gene (5 bases). Sequencing was done on a sample of PBMCs. The CDR3 spells CASSDGVAKNIQYF. CDR3 bases: TGTGCCAGCAGTGACGGGGTAGCCAAAAACATTCAGTACTTC.